These T cell receptor beta chains were read from a single sample in a study of technical replicates of blood from several donors. Assay used: immunoSEQ multiplex PCR; TCRdb lists only in-frame clones, some missing. Among fewer than 100,000 clones listed, 75% to 90% were seen once. The specimen was T cells isolated from PBMCs. The receptors here all came from a human donor in good health. Each CDR3 is given with its conserved first and last residue. D genes are given only for firm matches. Size values are once, few and many counts, or a class for expanded clones, and some rows have none.

length,size,V,D,J,CDR3,DNA
14,once,TRBV28,TRBD1,TRBJ1-4,CASRPQGANEKLFF,TGTGCCAGCAGACCTCAGGGGGCTAATGAAAAACTGTTTTTT
12,once,TRBV5-1,NA,TRBJ2-3,CASSWGADTQYF,TGCGCCAGCAGCTGGGGGGCAGATACGCAGTATTTT
17,once,TRBV7-3,NA,TRBJ2-1,CASSFNPFSSSYNEQFF,TGTGCCAGCAGCTTTAATCCATTTTCCAGCTCCTACAATGAGCAGTTCTTC
15,NA,TRBV4-3,NA,TRBJ2-1,CASSPTSLSYNEQFF,TGCGCCAGCAGCCCTACTAGTCTCTCCTACAATGAGCAGTTCTTC
13,few,TRBV19,NA,TRBJ1-4,CASSIDIGEKLFF,TGTGCCAGTAGTATAGACATCGGGGAAAAACTGTTTTTT
14,NA,TRBV28,TRBD1,TRBJ1-4,CASRSGTANEKLFF,TGTGCCAGCAGGTCCGGGACAGCTAATGAAAAACTGTTTTTT
16,NA,TRBV28,TRBD1,TRBJ2-1,CASSLMGQGNVDEQFF,TGTGCCAGCAGCCTAATGGGACAGGGGAATGTCGATGAGCAGTTCTTC
14,NA,TRBV11-2,TRBD1,TRBJ2-1,CASSVWGTDNEQFF,TGTGCCAGCAGCGTCTGGGGGACAGACAATGAGCAGTTCTTC
15,NA,TRBV7-9,NA,TRBJ2-1,CASSPGHISYNEQFF,TGTGCCAGCAGCCCGGGACATATCTCCTACAATGAGCAGTTCTTC
14,NA,TRBV5-4,NA,TRBJ1-1,CATSQANMNTEAFF,TGTGCCACCTCTCAGGCAAACATGAACACTGAAGCTTTCTTT
15,NA,TRBV5-1,TRBD2,TRBJ2-1,CASSPRQREINEQFF,TGCGCCAGCAGCCCCAGGCAGCGGGAAATCAATGAGCAGTTCTTC
21,NA,TRBV9,TRBD1,TRBJ2-5,CASSVNPRDSGTSVTQETQYF,TGTGCCAGCAGCGTAAACCCCCGGGACAGCGGTACCAGCGTTACTCAAGAGACCCAGTACTTC
19,NA,TRBV23-1,TRBD1,TRBJ2-6,CASSQSGDRANSGANVLTF,TGCGCCAGCAGTCAATCAGGGGACAGGGCTAACTCTGGGGCCAACGTCCTGACTTTC
15,NA,TRBV12-2,NA,TRBJ2-4,CASRLGGGQVYIQYF,TGTGCAAGTCGCTTAGGAGGGGGACAGGTCTATATTCAGTACTTC
16,NA,TRBV13,NA,TRBJ1-1,CASSLGLWGLNTEAFF,TGTGCCAGCAGCTTAGGCTTGTGGGGCCTGAACACTGAAGCTTTCTTT
14,NA,TRBV2,NA,TRBJ1-3,CASFLQGAGNTIYF,TGTGCCAGCTTCTTGCAGGGCGCTGGAAACACCATATATTTT
16,NA,TRBV7-9,TRBD1,TRBJ2-3,CASSPRTGDSTDTQYF,TGTGCCAGCAGCCCCCGGACAGGGGATAGCACAGATACGCAGTATTTT
14,NA,TRBV6-1,TRBD2,TRBJ2-1,CASSGGRVGKEQFF,TGTGCCAGCAGTGGGGGGAGGGTTGGGAAGGAGCAGTTCTTC
14,NA,TRBV6-1,TRBD1,TRBJ1-5,CASDDRGLSQPQHF,TGTGCCAGCGACGACAGGGGGTTAAGTCAGCCCCAGCATTTT
10,NA,TRBV6-5,TRBD2,TRBJ2-3,CATGRDTQYF,TGTGCCACCGGGAGGGATACGCAGTATTTT
16,NA,TRBV5-4,NA,TRBJ1-1,CASWGGQTGRDTEAFF,TGTGCCAGCTGGGGGGGGCAGACGGGGCGGGACACTGAAGCTTTCTTT
15,NA,TRBV28,NA,TRBJ1-1,CASSAYRALNTEAFF,TGTGCCAGCAGTGCCTACAGGGCATTGAACACTGAAGCTTTCTTT
11,few,TRBV30,NA,TRBJ1-1,CAWNGQREAFF,TGTGCCTGGAATGGACAGCGGGAAGCTTTCTTT
16,once,TRBV2,TRBD2,TRBJ2-7,CASSEGLAGGPYEQYF,TGTGCCAGCAGTGAAGGGCTAGCGGGAGGGCCCTACGAGCAGTACTTC
14,NA,TRBV7-8,TRBD1,TRBJ2-5,CASSLEGTEETQYF,TGTGCCAGCAGCTTAGAAGGGACAGAAGAGACCCAGTACTTC